The T cell receptor (beta chain) under discussion was sequenced for a study of T cells in tumors after PD-1 blockade. This CDR3 has 16 amino acids. Germline V gene lookup returns CDR1 MNHEY and CDR2 SVGEGT. Trimming shortened V by 2 bases and J by 3 bases, and 14 bases separated the two germline ends. Tumor or blood genomic DNA was sequenced, with inputs of roughly 616 ng to 6,004 ng. The method was immunoSEQ multiplex PCR; TCRdb's version includes in-frame clones alone and lacks a portion of them. The sample gives 30,000 to 35,000 clones, 73% of which show up once; around 40% is in the top ten. This clone was counted between two and nine times.

Material: PBMCs, obtained after anti-PD-1 treatment. The origin of this receptor is a human donor with basal cell carcinoma. V gene TRBV6-2 or TRBV6-3 combines with J gene TRBJ2-1; no firm D call. CDR3: CASSYPPQHHYNEQFF. DNA for the CDR3: TGTGCCAGCAGTTACCCCCCCCAGCACCACTACAATGAGCAGTTCTTC.